The rows below give T cell receptor beta chains drawn from one sample of a study of blood T cell repertoires in COVID-19. Sequenced by immunoSEQ multiplex PCR; TCRdb stores in-frame clones only, minus some. The sample consists of 100,000 to 150,000 clones, 75% to 90% of them appearing once. Sequenced sample: peripheral blood. The receptors come from a woman of 80 years or more with COVID-19, enrolled during active disease. Each CDR3 is given with its conserved first and last residue. The D gene is left open where the match is weak. Size tells how often a clone was seen (once, few, many) or the class of an expanded clone, and some rows leave it out.

CDR3 protein	CDR3 DNA	D gene	clone size	J gene	V gene
CASSLGVEKLFF	TGTGCCAGCAGCTTAGGGGTGGAGAAACTGTTTTTT	NA	NA	TRBJ1-4	TRBV7-9
CASSPIKGQGPLSSYNEQFF	TGTGCCAGCAGCCCAATCAAGGGACAGGGCCCCCTCAGCTCCTACAATGAGCAGTTCTTC	TRBD1	once	TRBJ2-1	TRBV28
CASSKEGDRSRGEKLFF	TGTGCCAGCAGCAAAGAGGGGGACCGTTCGCGAGGTGAAAAACTGTTTTTT	NA	NA	TRBJ1-4	TRBV21-1
CATSDPGGKGLLETQYF	TGTGCCACCAGTGATCCAGGCGGAAAGGGACTTCTGGAGACCCAGTACTTC	NA	NA	TRBJ2-5	TRBV24-1
CASSIAGTGNTEAFF	TGTGCCAGTAGTATAGCCGGGACAGGGAACACTGAAGCTTTCTTT	TRBD1	NA	TRBJ1-1	TRBV19
CASSFDSSYEQYF	TGTGCCAGCAGCTTCGACAGCTCCTACGAGCAGTACTTC	NA	NA	TRBJ2-7	TRBV7-2
CASSGTGSGELFF	TGTGCCAGCAGTGGGACAGGGTCCGGGGAGCTGTTTTTT	TRBD1	NA	TRBJ2-2	TRBV2
CASRRRQGFPEKLFF	TGTGCCAGCAGGCGGAGACAGGGCTTCCCCGAAAAACTGTTTTTT	TRBD1	NA	TRBJ1-4	TRBV28
CASGTGEQFF	TGTGCCAGCGGGACAGGGGAGCAGTTCTTC	TRBD1	NA	TRBJ2-1	TRBV27
CSVGGYVGGPKSYNEQFF	TGCAGCGTTGGGGGTTATGTGGGAGGGCCGAAGTCCTACAATGAGCAGTTCTTC	TRBD2	NA	TRBJ2-1	TRBV29-1
CASTTPGVQGYTF	TGTGCCAGCACCACCCCGGGGGTACAGGGCTACACCTTC	NA	NA	TRBJ1-2	TRBV6-6
CASSLSRLTGTEAFF	TGTGCCAGCAGCTTATCTCGGCTGACTGGCACTGAAGCTTTCTTT	NA	NA	TRBJ1-1	TRBV13
CASSLTGQGLDQPQHF	TGTGCCAGCAGCCTTACCGGACAGGGGCTAGATCAGCCCCAGCATTTT	TRBD1	NA	TRBJ1-5	TRBV7-9
CATSERQGARAFF	TGTGCCACCAGTGAGAGACAGGGGGCGCGGGCTTTCTTT	TRBD1	NA	TRBJ1-1	TRBV24-1
CASGLSLGQGVRKETQYF	TGTGCTAGTGGTTTGTCTCTCGGGCAGGGTGTTAGGAAAGAGACCCAGTACTTC	NA	NA	TRBJ2-5	TRBV12-5
CAIRDNTDTQYF	TGTGCCATCAGGGACAACACAGATACGCAGTATTTT	NA	NA	TRBJ2-3	TRBV10-3
CASSITGTAGEQYF	TGTGCCAGCAGCATCACCGGGACAGCAGGCGAGCAGTACTTC	TRBD1	NA	TRBJ2-7	TRBV7-2
CASSQRLASSGNTIYF	TGTGCCAGCAGCCAAAGGCTAGCGTCCTCTGGAAACACCATATATTTT	NA	NA	TRBJ1-3	TRBV14
CASTVGRGANEKLFF	TGCGCCAGCACGGTGGGGCGCGGGGCTAATGAAAAACTGTTTTTT	NA	NA	TRBJ1-4	TRBV5-1
CASSAPGRRDTQYF	TGTGCCAGCAGCGCGCCCGGGAGGAGGGATACGCAGTATTTT	TRBD2	NA	TRBJ2-3	TRBV5-6
CASSWTSGIYNEQFF	TGTGCCAGCAGCTGGACTAGCGGAATCTACAATGAGCAGTTCTTC	TRBD2	NA	TRBJ2-1	TRBV7-2
CASSRDINSNQPQHF	TGTGCCAGCAGCAGGGACATAAATAGCAATCAGCCCCAGCATTTT	NA	NA	TRBJ1-5	TRBV5-5